This T cell receptor (beta chain) stems from a study of blood T cell repertoires in COVID-19. Study details: From the United States, Italy and Spain came samples of acute and convalescent COVID-19. The cDNA or gDNA used as material had been derived from T cells, B-cell-depleted T cells, or PBMCs.

Clinical history as reported by participants underpinned cohort assignment. Authors' processing steps: Reference gene primer amplification yielded estimated nucleated cell counts. Sequencing was performed with immunoSEQ multiplex PCR; in TCRdb, only in-frame clones are kept and a portion is missing. The V and J calls and the clone size are those of that table, but D and trimming were determined from the DNA. In the table there are about 200,000 clones, 82% of which are singletons. The CDR3 runs to 14 residues. Per the germline V gene, CDR1 is SGHRS and CDR2 is YFSETQ. V lost 4 bases to trimming and J lost 3 bases, with 14 bases between them.

Sequencing input: PBMCs or T cells enriched from blood (not recorded which). This chain links TRBV5-1 with TRBJ2-7; maybe TRBD1 (6 bases). The source is a man between 35 and 55 years old who had recovered from COVID-19. The CDR3 DNA sequence: TGCGCCAGCAGCCACGGACAGTCGTTCTACGAGCAGTACTTC. It encodes CASSHGQSFYEQYF.